This T cell receptor beta chain originates from a study of OX40 agonist ivuxolimab in advanced cancers. For the study at large: Hepatocellular carcinoma, melanoma, renal cell or head and neck cancer was diagnosed in the dose-escalation patients. Of the patients, three showed partial responses, one with hepatocellular carcinoma and two with cutaneous melanoma.

With respect to this clone: The antigen remains undetermined.

The CDR3 totals 15 residues. CDR1 and CDR2 (germline): MNHEY, SVGAGI. V was clipped by 0 bases and J by 4 bases, with 12 bases between them. Study-level points and caveats: CD4+ and CD8+ T cells in blood underwent clonal expansion by week 6 at 0.1 to 3.0 mg/kg.

Measured with immunoSEQ multiplex PCR; TCRdb has only the in-frame clones, and not every one. The sample yields roughly 90,000 clones, approximately 85% seen once. J is TRBJ1-1 and V is TRBV6-5; D not certain. The sequence came from an adult with an advanced solid tumor such as melanoma, head and neck, liver or kidney cancer. Sequenced here: CD4+ or CD8+ T cells sorted from blood, sampled in a trial of the OX40 agonist ivuxolimab. The CDR3 loop is CASSYSSSRGTEAFF. The CDR3 coding sequence is TGTGCCAGCAGTTACTCGTCCTCCCGGGGCACTGAAGCTTTCTTT.